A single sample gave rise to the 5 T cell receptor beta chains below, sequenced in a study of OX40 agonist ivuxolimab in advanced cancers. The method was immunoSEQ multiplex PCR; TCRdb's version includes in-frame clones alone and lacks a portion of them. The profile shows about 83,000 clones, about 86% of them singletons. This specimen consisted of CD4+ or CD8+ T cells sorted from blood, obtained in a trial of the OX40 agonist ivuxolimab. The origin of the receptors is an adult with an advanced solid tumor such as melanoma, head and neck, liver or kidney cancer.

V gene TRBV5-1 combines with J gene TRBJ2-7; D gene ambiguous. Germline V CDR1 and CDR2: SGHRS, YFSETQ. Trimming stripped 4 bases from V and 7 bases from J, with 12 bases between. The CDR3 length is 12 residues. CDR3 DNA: TGCGCCAGCAGCCCCTGGACGGTGGAGCAGTACTTC. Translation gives CASSPWTVEQYF.

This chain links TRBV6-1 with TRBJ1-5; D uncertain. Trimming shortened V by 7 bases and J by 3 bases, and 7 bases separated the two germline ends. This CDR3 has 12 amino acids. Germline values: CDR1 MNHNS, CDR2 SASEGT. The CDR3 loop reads CASKEYNQPQHF. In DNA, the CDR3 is TGTGCCAGCAAGGAGTACAATCAGCCCCAGCATTTT.

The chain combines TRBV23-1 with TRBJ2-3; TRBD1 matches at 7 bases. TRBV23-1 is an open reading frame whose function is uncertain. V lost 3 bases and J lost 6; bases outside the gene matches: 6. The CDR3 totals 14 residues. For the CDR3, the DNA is TGCGCCAGCAGTCATCACAGGGGCATGGATACGCAGTATTTT. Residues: CASSHHRGMDTQYF.

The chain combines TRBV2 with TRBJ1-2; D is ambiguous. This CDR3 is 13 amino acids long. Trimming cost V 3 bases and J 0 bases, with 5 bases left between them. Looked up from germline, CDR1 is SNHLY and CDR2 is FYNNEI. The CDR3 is CASSDGANYGYTF. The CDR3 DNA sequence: TGTGCCAGCAGTGACGGGGCTAACTATGGCTACACCTTC.

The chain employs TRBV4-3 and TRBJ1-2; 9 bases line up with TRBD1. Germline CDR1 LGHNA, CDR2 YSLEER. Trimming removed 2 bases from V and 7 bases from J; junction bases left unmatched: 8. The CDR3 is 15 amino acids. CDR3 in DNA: TGCGCCAGCAGCCAATCCCCAGGGACAGGGCTTGGCTACACCTTC. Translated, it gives CASSQSPGTGLGYTF.